This T cell receptor (beta chain) was sequenced in a study of shared clonotypes between healthy human individuals. A remark on this clone: No antigen is known for it.

The CDR3 runs to 14 residues. The V end lost 1 base, the J end lost 10 bases, and 11 bases lay between the germline ends. CDR1 MGHDK and CDR2 SYGVNS come from the germline V gene. Naive CD8 isolation took CD45RO-negative cells positively selected for CCR7 and excluded terminally differentiated effector memory CD45RA+ cells. The study drew all its donors from Caucasian adults living in Nashville, Tennessee. Points from the study as a whole: The sole specimen, blood, was sampled, and tissue repertoires likely differ. Sharing across four donors was highest in naive CD4 (around 5%) and lowest in memory CD8 (around 0.4%). All-four-donor shared clonotypes had higher generation probabilities than non-shared clonotypes did.

The data were produced by immunoSEQ multiplex PCR, yet TCRdb's version contains in-frame clones alone and is incomplete. The sample lists about 2.1 million clones; just under 95% were seen once. Sequencing was performed on naive CD8+ T cells from PBMCs. This clonotype originated in a young man in good health. Some clones in this sample may be carry-over from other donors' samples. The rearrangement links TRBV25-1 to TRBJ1-6; D might be TRBD1 (5 bases). This CDR3 is CASSEFDSRSPLHF. As DNA, the CDR3 is TGTGCCAGCAGTGAATTCGACAGTCGGTCACCCCTCCACTTT.